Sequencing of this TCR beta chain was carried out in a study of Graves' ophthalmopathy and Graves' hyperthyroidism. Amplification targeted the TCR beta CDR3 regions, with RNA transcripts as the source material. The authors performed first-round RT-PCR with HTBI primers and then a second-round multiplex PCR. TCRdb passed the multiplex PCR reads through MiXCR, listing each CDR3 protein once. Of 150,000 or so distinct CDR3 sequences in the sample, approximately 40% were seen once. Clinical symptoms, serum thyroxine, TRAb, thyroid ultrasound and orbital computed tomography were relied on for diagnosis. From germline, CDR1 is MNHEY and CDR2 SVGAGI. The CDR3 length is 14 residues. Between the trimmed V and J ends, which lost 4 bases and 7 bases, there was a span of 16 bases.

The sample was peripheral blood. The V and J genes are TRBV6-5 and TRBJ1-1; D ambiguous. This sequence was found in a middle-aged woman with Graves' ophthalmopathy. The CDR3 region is CASSLGPFGDEAFF. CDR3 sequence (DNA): TGTGCCAGCAGTTTAGGACCTTTCGGGGATGAAGCTTTCTTT.